Listed below are T cell receptor beta chains from one sample, sequenced in a study of T cells in Graves' hyperthyroidism and ophthalmopathy. TCRdb called the multiplex PCR reads again in MiXCR, with one record for every CDR3 protein. The sample lists some 760,000 distinct CDR3 sequences, 12% to 15% seen once, with roughly 10% in the top ten. Input material: blood. These receptors originate from a woman in her late teens or twenties with Graves' hyperthyroidism. The CDR3 runs from the conserved cysteine through the conserved F or W. The D gene is left open where the match is weak. Size values are once, few and many counts, or a class for expanded clones, and some rows have none.

clone_size d_call j_call v_call cdr3_aa cdr3_nt
. . TRBJ2-1 TRBV5-1 CASSITEGDNEQFF TGCGCCAGCAGCATTACCGAGGGCGACAATGAGCAGTTCTTC
. . TRBJ2-7 TRBV5-1 CASSARGYEQYF TGCGCCAGCAGCGCCAGGGGCTACGAGCAGTACTTC
many . TRBJ2-7 TRBV24-1 CATQAPGPTYEQYF TGTGCCACCCAAGCACCGGGACCTACCTACGAGCAGTACTTC
many TRBD2 TRBJ2-1 TRBV5-1 CASSLFPGLAVGLGHNEQFF TGCGCCAGCAGCTTGTTCCCCGGACTAGCTGTGGGTCTGGGCCACAATGAGCAGTTCTTC
many . TRBJ1-5 TRBV7-2 CASSLGRNQPQHF TGTGCCAGCAGCTTAGGAAGGAATCAGCCCCAGCATTTT
many . TRBJ1-5 TRBV30 CAWRDQDSRDNQPQHF TGTGCCTGGAGAGACCAGGACAGCAGAGACAATCAGCCCCAGCATTTT
many . TRBJ2-7 TRBV5-1 CASSFRPAQSYEQYF TGCGCCAGCAGCTTTAGGCCGGCCCAATCCTACGAGCAGTACTTC
many . TRBJ2-7 TRBV12-3/TRBV12-4 CASSNDYYEQYF TGTGCCAGCAGTAATGACTACTACGAGCAGTACTTC
many . TRBJ2-1 TRBV4-3 CASSQGLEMDEQFF TGCGCCAGCAGCCAGGGACTTGAGATGGATGAGCAGTTCTTC
many . TRBJ2-7 TRBV11-2 CASSHIPLKEQYF TGTGCCAGCAGCCACATTCCCTTGAAGGAACAGTACTTC
many TRBD1 TRBJ1-5 TRBV20-1 CSASPWRDSPFNQPQHF TGCAGTGCTAGCCCCTGGAGGGACAGCCCCTTCAATCAGCCCCAGCATTTT
few . TRBJ1-3 TRBV4-2 CASSQDKASGNTIYF TGTGCCAGCAGCCAAGATAAGGCCTCTGGAAACACCATATATTTT
many TRBD2 TRBJ2-7 TRBV30 CAWSVAGGTYEQYF TGTGCCTGGAGTGTGGCGGGAGGTACCTACGAGCAGTACTTC
many TRBD1 TRBJ1-2 TRBV12-3/TRBV12-4 CASSWGRDRVYYGYTF TGTGCCAGCAGTTGGGGGCGGGACAGGGTCTACTATGGCTACACCTTC
many TRBD2 TRBJ2-2 TRBV24-1 CATGLAGANTGELFF TGTGCCACGGGACTAGCGGGAGCTAACACCGGGGAGCTGTTTTTT
. . TRBJ1-4 TRBV29-1 CSVGDYLNEKLFF TGCAGCGTGGGGGATTACCTTAATGAAAAACTGTTTTTT
. TRBD2 TRBJ2-2 TRBV28 CASGVDLAGGPNTGELFF TGTGCCAGCGGGGTGGACTTAGCGGGAGGCCCGAACACCGGGGAGCTGTTTTTT
many TRBD2 TRBJ2-7 TRBV3-1 CASSQDLAGGPLDEQYF TGTGCCAGCAGCCAAGATCTAGCGGGAGGGCCTCTCGACGAGCAGTACTTC
many . TRBJ2-7 TRBV28 CASSFPRAWASGQYF TGTGCCAGCAGTTTTCCTCGGGCGTGGGCCTCCGGGCAGTACTTC
many . TRBJ2-2 TRBV6-1 CASTFPGTGELFF TGTGCCAGCACCTTTCCGGGGACCGGGGAGCTGTTTTTT
. TRBD2 TRBJ2-7 TRBV20-1 CSALQAGAAYEQYF TGCAGTGCCCTCCAGGCGGGAGCAGCCTACGAGCAGTACTTC
few . TRBJ2-1 TRBV6-6 CASSYNLGRRGAEQFF TGTGCCAGCAGTTACAATTTAGGGAGACGCGGGGCTGAGCAGTTCTTC
. . TRBJ1-3 TRBV20-1 CSADTGTHSGNTIYF TGCAGTGCTGATACCGGGACCCACTCTGGAAACACCATATATTTT
many . TRBJ2-1 TRBV18 CASSPDQVRRGEQFF TGTGCCAGCTCACCAGACCAGGTCCGTCGGGGGGAGCAGTTCTTC
many . TRBJ1-2 TRBV6-2/TRBV6-3 CASSPTRNRGGYTF TGTGCCAGCAGCCCAACACGGAATCGAGGAGGCTACACCTTC
many . TRBJ2-7 TRBV12-3/TRBV12-4 CASTFPGGAEQYF TGTGCCAGCACATTCCCTGGGGGGGCTGAGCAGTACTTC
many . TRBJ1-1 TRBV30 CAWSSLFTEAFF TGTGCCTGGAGTTCTCTGTTCACTGAAGCTTTCTTT
few . TRBJ1-1 TRBV20-1 CSASRNRDTEAFF TGCAGTGCTAGTCGTAACAGAGACACTGAAGCTTTCTTT
many . TRBJ2-1 TRBV6-5 CASSYWMNNEQFF TGTGCCAGCAGTTACTGGATGAACAATGAGCAGTTCTTC
few . TRBJ2-1 TRBV6-2/TRBV6-3 CASSYLLTQTRTKYNGQFF TGTGCCAGCAGTTATTTACTGACTCAGACTAGGACGAAGTACAATGGGCAGTTCTTC
many TRBD1 TRBJ2-7 TRBV4-1 CASSPGQGPSYEQYF TGCGCCAGCAGCCCGGGACAGGGGCCCTCCTACGAGCAGTACTTC
. . TRBJ1-2 TRBV14 CASSQGRTYYGYTF TGTGCCAGCAGTCAAGGACGGACCTACTATGGCTACACCTTC
few . TRBJ1-2 TRBV28 CASAQTVYGYTF TGTGCCAGCGCGCAGACAGTATATGGCTACACCTTC
many TRBD1 TRBJ2-2 TRBV7-2 CASSHTLQGTGELFF TGTGCCAGCAGCCACACTCTACAGGGGACCGGGGAGCTGTTTTTT
many TRBD2 TRBJ2-1 TRBV28 CASSLPAGGLHEQFF TGTGCCAGCAGTTTACCAGCGGGAGGATTGCATGAGCAGTTCTTC
many . TRBJ1-1 TRBV28 CASSLYRYDTEAFF TGTGCCAGCAGTTTATATAGGTATGACACTGAAGCTTTCTTT
many TRBD2 TRBJ2-1 TRBV6-2/TRBV6-3 CASTAGVPEQFF TGTGCCAGCACTGCGGGAGTGCCTGAGCAGTTCTTC
few . TRBJ2-3 TRBV5-4 CASSLPRTASTDTQYF TGTGCCAGCAGCTTGCCCCGGACAGCTAGCACAGATACGCAGTATTTT
. . TRBJ2-5 TRBV18 CASSPQGWTETQYF TGTGCCAGCTCACCACAGGGATGGACAGAGACCCAGTACTTC
many . TRBJ1-2 TRBV12-3/TRBV12-4 CASSLPPWPGYTF TGTGCCAGCAGTTTACCCCCCTGGCCGGGCTACACCTTC
. TRBD1 TRBJ1-1 TRBV6-1 CASSSRDRGRTEAFF TGTGCCAGCAGTTCTAGAGACAGGGGAAGGACTGAAGCTTTCTTT
. TRBD1 TRBJ2-7 TRBV4-3 CASSQSTGWAYEQYF TGCGCCAGCAGCCAGTCGACAGGGTGGGCCTACGAGCAGTACTTC
. TRBD1 TRBJ1-2 TRBV7-8 CASSSRDRGRGYTF TGTGCCAGCAGCTCAAGGGACAGAGGTAGAGGCTACACCTTC
many . TRBJ1-4 TRBV30 CAWSWRPTNEKLFF TGTGCCTGGAGTTGGCGCCCGACTAATGAAAAACTGTTTTTT
many . TRBJ2-7 TRBV20-1 CSAQTPQTLSYEQYF TGCAGTGCCCAAACGCCCCAGACCCTTTCCTACGAGCAGTACTTC
few . TRBJ1-2 TRBV27 CASSLSSGGSYGYTF TGTGCCAGCAGTTTATCGAGCGGGGGCAGCTATGGCTACACCTTC
. . TRBJ1-5 TRBV9 CASSSWDAAGQPQHF TGTGCCAGCAGCTCCTGGGACGCAGCAGGTCAGCCCCAGCATTTT
many . TRBJ2-2 TRBV6-1 CASRPWGTGELFF TGTGCCAGCAGACCATGGGGAACCGGGGAGCTGTTTTTT
many . TRBJ2-7 TRBV11-1 CASSLERDTSYEQYF TGTGCCAGCAGCTTAGAAAGGGACACTTCCTACGAGCAGTACTTC
many TRBD2 TRBJ2-1 TRBV3-1 CASSPLAGDVNEQFF TGTGCCAGCAGCCCACTAGCGGGAGATGTAAATGAGCAGTTCTTC
. TRBD2 TRBJ2-1 TRBV5-4 CASSSPLREGSYNEQFF TGTGCCAGCAGCTCACCCCTGCGGGAGGGATCCTACAATGAGCAGTTCTTC
many TRBD1 TRBJ2-7 TRBV25-1 CASRGLRDRAYEQYF TGTGCCAGCAGAGGCCTTAGGGACAGGGCCTACGAGCAGTACTTC
few . TRBJ1-1 TRBV25-1 CASNQPGGNTEAFF TGTGCCAGCAACCAGCCGGGAGGGAACACTGAAGCTTTCTTT
. TRBD2 TRBJ2-1 TRBV20-1 CSALTGTSGDGQFF TGCAGTGCCCTCACCGGGACTAGCGGCGATGGGCAGTTCTTC
. . TRBJ2-1 TRBV20-1 CSATPDLAQNEQFF TGCAGTGCTACGCCGGACTTAGCGCAGAATGAGCAGTTCTTC
many . TRBJ2-5 TRBV27 CASSARDQGEKTQYF TGTGCCAGCAGTGCCCGGGACCAAGGGGAAAAGACCCAGTACTTC
. . TRBJ2-2 TRBV4-1 CASSLRSPLVGTGELFF TGCGCCAGCAGCCTCAGAAGTCCGCTAGTAGGCACCGGGGAGCTGTTTTTT
many . TRBJ2-5 TRBV28 CASSITFSMRETQYF TGTGCCAGCAGTATAACCTTTAGCATGCGGGAGACCCAGTACTTC
. . TRBJ2-4 TRBV11-2 CASSLDKSRYDGTKNIQYF TGTGCCAGCAGCTTAGATAAGAGCCGTTATGACGGGACCAAAAACATTCAGTACTTC